This T cell receptor (beta chain) was sequenced in a study of breast tumors, draining lymph nodes, adjacent tissues. Breast cancer patients provided tissue from their axillary draining lymph nodes. This clonotype has ten or more counts. The antigen is undetermined. Study findings and constraints: Tumor repertoires ranked between lymph nodes and nontumor tissue in diversity, with V and J gene preferences. The data were judged consistent with most tumor T cells coming from lymph node and expanding in tumor. Luminal-like breast cancer showed significantly higher tumor–nontumor repertoire similarity than basal-like. The lymph node origin of tumor T cells was framed as consistent with a hypothesis, not demonstrated.

The CDR3 spans 12 residues. Per the germline V gene, CDR1 is KGHDR and CDR2 is SFDVKD. The V end was cut by 4 bases, the J end by 12 bases, with 12 bases between. TCRdb redid the calling of the multiplex PCR reads with MiXCR, one entry per CDR3 protein. This sample has roughly 80,000 distinct CDR3 sequences, with under 25% found just once. The J gene is TRBJ2-1, the V gene TRBV24-1; perhaps TRBD2 as D (5 bases). This receptor was taken from a female donor with breast cancer. Some clones in this sample may be carry-over from other donors' samples. The sample consisted of axillary lymph node tissue. CDR3 amino acids: CATSEGLLGQFF. The CDR3 nucleotides read TGTGCCACCAGTGAAGGACTCCTCGGGCAGTTCTTC.